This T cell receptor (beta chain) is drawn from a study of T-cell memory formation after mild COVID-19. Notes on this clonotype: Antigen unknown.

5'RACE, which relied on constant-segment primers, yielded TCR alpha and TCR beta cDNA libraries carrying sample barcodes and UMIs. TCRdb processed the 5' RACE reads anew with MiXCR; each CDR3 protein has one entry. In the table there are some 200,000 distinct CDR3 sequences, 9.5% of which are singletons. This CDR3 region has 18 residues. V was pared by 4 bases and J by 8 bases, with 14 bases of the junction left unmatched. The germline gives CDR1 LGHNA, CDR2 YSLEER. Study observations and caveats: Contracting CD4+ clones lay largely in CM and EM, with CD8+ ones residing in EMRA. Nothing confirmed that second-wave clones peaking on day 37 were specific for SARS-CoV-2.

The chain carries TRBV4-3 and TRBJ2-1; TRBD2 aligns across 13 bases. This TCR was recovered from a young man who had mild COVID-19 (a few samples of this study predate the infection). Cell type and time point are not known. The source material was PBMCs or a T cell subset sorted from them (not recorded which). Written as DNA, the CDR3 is TGCGCCAGCAGCCGGACTAGCGGGGGCCCTTCGTGGGGGGATGAGCAGTTCTTC. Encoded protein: CASSRTSGGPSWGDEQFF.